This T cell receptor (beta chain) was sequenced in a study of blood T cell repertoires in COVID-19. Study at large: The study drew acute and convalescent COVID-19 samples from the United States, Italy and Spain. From T cells, B-cell-depleted T cells, or PBMCs came the material, which was cDNA or gDNA.

Patients of the Seattle cohort, enrolled during active infection, were followed longitudinally. Per the original methods: Amplifying reference gene primers gave estimates of nucleated cell counts. The protocol was immunoSEQ multiplex PCR, while the TCRdb copy is restricted to in-frame clones and leaves out a portion. That table furnishes V, J and clone size, whereas the DNA furnished D and trimming. The sample has 200,000 to 250,000 clones, approximately 83% seen once. The sample comprised peripheral blood. This clonotype was obtained from a woman in her twenties or thirties with COVID-19, enrolled during active disease.

CDR3 DNA: TGTGCCAGCAGCCCGCGAAAGGGGCTAGCGGGCTTCTACGAGCAGTACTTC. It is translated as CASSPRKGLAGFYEQYF. The chain combines TRBV13 with TRBJ2-7; TRBD2 agrees at 8 bases. The CDR3 is 17 residues long. Germline CDR1 reads PRHDT; CDR2 reads FYEKMQ (reference sequence). Trimming took 5 bases from V and 3 from J; bases not matched to a gene: 15.